This T cell receptor (beta chain) was documented in a study of shared clonotypes between healthy human individuals. Broader study findings: The study drew on few donors, limiting represented genetic and exposure-history diversity.

Note on this clone: Antigen: not known. Additional DNA sequences in this sample encode the identical CDR3.

CDR3 length equals 11 residues. Trimming shortened V by 3 bases and J by 2 bases, and 4 bases separated the two germline ends. Per germline, CDR1 DFQATT and CDR2 SNEGSKA (reference sequence). The data were produced by immunoSEQ multiplex PCR, yet TCRdb's version contains in-frame clones alone and is incomplete. The sample includes roughly 500,000 clones, 90% to 97% of them seen just once. This TCR was sampled from a woman between 25 and 40 years old in good health. The sample was naive CD4+ T cells sorted from blood. Subset denoted: CD45RA+ positively selected. This chain connects TRBV20-1 to TRBJ1-1; D unclear. The CDR3 nucleotides are TGCAGTGCTAGTCGAAACACTGAAGCTTTCTTT. Translated, it gives CSASRNTEAFF.